These 4 T cell receptor beta chains share one sample of origin, sequenced in a study of cytomegalovirus exposure and HLA in healthy donors. Primers: 60 Vbeta forward and 13 Jbeta reverse. Data came from immunoSEQ multiplex PCR; TCRdb stores just in-frame clones and leaves some out. The table has 100,000 or so clones, about 68% seen once. Sequenced: PBMCs. These receptors all stem from a male donor in good health and CMV-seropositive.

The chain employs TRBV5-4 and TRBJ2-2, with TRBD2 as a possible D gene (6 bases). Germline CDR1 and CDR2: SGHNT and YYREEE (reference sequence). The CDR3 contains 13 residues. Trimming pared 4 bases from V and 5 bases from J, leaving 9 bases between. This chain's CDR3 is CASSRSGTGELFF. CDR3 sequence (DNA): TGTGCCAGCAGCAGGAGCGGGACCGGGGAGCTGTTTTTT.

J is TRBJ2-3 and V is TRBV7-2; perhaps TRBD1 as D (5 bases). The germline CDR1 and CDR2 sequences are SGHTA and FQGNSA. With 4 bases removed from V and 1 base from J, the gap between germline ends came to 15 bases. The CDR3 is 16 amino acids. CDR3 sequence reads: CASSSPREIGTDTQYF. In nucleotides, the CDR3 is TGTGCCAGCAGCTCCCCCAGGGAAATTGGCACAGATACGCAGTATTTT.

The chain is built from TRBV5-1 and TRBJ1-1; a possible D gene is TRBD1 (5 bases). From germline, CDR1 is SGHRS and CDR2 YFSETQ. V shed 0 bases and J shed 4 bases, with 22 bases lying between them. The CDR3 has 18 amino acids. The CDR3 coding sequence is TGCGCCAGCAGCTTGGCCGTAGGTCCCAGGGAGGCTATCACTGAAGCTTTCTTT. As protein: CASSLAVGPREAITEAFF.

On this clone itself: The sample holds other DNA sequences that translate to the same CDR3. V is TRBV14 and J is TRBJ1-1; 8 bases line up with TRBD1. After removal of 5 bases from V and 0 bases from J, the junction contained 5 bases not matched to a gene. This CDR3 contains 15 residues. Germline CDR1 SGHDN, CDR2 FVKESK. CDR3: CASSSQGALNTEAFF. Written as DNA, the CDR3 is TGTGCCAGCAGCAGCCAGGGGGCTCTGAACACTGAAGCTTTCTTT.